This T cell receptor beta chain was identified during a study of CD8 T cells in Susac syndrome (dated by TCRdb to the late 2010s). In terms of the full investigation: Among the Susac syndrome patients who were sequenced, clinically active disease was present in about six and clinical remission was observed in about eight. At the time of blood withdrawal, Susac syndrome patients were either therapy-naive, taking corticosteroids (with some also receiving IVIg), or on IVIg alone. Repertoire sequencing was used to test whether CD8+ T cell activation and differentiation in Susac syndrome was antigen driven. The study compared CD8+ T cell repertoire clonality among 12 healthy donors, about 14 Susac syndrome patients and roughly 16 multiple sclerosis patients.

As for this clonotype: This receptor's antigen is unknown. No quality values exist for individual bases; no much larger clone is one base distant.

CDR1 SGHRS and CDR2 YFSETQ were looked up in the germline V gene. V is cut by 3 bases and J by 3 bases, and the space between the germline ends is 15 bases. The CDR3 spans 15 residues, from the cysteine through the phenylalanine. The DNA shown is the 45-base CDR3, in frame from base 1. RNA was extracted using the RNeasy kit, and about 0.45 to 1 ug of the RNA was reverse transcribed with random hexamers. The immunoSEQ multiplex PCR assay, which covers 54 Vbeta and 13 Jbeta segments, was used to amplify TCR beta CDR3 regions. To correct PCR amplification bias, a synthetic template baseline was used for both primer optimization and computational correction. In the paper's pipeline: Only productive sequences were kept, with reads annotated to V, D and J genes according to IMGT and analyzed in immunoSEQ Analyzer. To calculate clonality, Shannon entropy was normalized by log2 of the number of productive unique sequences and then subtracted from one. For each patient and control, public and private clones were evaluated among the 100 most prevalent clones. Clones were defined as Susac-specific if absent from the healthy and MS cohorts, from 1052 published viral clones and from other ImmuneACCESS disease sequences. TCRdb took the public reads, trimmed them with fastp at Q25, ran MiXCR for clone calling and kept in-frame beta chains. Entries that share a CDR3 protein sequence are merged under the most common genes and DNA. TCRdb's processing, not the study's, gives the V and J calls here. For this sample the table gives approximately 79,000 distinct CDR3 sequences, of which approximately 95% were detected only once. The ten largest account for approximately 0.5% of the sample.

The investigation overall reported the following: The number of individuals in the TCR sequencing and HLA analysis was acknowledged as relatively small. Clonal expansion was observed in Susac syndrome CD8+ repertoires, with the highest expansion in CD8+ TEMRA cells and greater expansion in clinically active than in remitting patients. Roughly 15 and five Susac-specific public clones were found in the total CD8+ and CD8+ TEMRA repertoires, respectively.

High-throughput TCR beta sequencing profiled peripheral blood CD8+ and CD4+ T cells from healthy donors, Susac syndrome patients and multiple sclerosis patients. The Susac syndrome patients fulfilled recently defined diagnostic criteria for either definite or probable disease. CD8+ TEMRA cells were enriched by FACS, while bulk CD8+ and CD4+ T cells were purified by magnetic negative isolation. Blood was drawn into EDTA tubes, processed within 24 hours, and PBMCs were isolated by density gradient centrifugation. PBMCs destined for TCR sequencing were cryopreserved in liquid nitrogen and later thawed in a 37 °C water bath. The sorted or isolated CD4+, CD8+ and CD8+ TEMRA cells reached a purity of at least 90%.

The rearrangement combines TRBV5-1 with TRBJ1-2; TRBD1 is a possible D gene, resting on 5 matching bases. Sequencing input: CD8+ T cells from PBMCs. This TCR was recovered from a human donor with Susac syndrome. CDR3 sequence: CASSSQGSSDYGYTF. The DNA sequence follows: TGCGCCAGCAGCTCTCAGGGTTCCTCGGACTATGGCTACACCTTC.